The 7 T cell receptor beta chains below come from one sample, sequenced in a study of cytomegalovirus exposure and HLA in healthy donors. Both 60 Vbeta primers and 13 Jbeta primers went into the PCR. Sequencing was performed with immunoSEQ multiplex PCR; in TCRdb, only in-frame clones are kept and a portion is missing. The sample has about 270,000 clones, roughly 70% seen once. The sample was PBMCs. The receptors stem from a female donor in good health and CMV-seronegative.

The table lists this clone with a few counts. The rearrangement uses TRBV28 and TRBJ2-2; TRBD2 matches at 7 bases. J was trimmed by 2 bases and V by 3 bases; bases with no gene match: 15. Germline CDR1 and CDR2: MDHEN and SYDVKM. The CDR3 spans 19 residues. The CDR3 sequence is CASSFKEGGPVFNTGELFF. CDR3 DNA sequence: TGTGCCAGCAGTTTTAAGGAGGGAGGGCCAGTGTTTAACACCGGGGAGCTGTTTTTT. Full variable domain (missing parts from reference TRBV28 and TRBJ2-2): DVKVTQSSRYLVKRTGEKVFLECVQDMDHENMFWYRQDPGLGLRLIYFSYDVKMKEKGDIPEGYSVSREKKERFSLILESASTNQTSMYLCASSFKEGGPVFNTGELFFGEGSRLTVL.

This sequence joins TRBV19 and TRBJ2-3; D might be TRBD2 (6 bases). CDR1 LNHDA and CDR2 SQIVND come from the germline V gene (reference sequence). The CDR3 consists of 15 residues. The V gene lost 6 bases and the J gene lost 1 base, with 14 bases spanning the gap. CDR3 bases: TGTGCCAGTAGCGATCGGGGGTCGCGCACAGATACGCAGTATTTT. Translation: CASSDRGSRTDTQYF.

This chain uses TRBV7-9 with TRBJ2-5; weak D call: TRBD2 (5 bases). The germline V gene encodes CDR1 SEHNR and CDR2 FQNEAQ (reference sequence). The CDR3 runs 15 residues. V shed 0 bases and J shed 3 bases, with 11 bases lying between them. DNA for the CDR3: TGTGCCAGCAGCTTAGCTGATGGGAGAGAAGAGACCCAGTACTTC. This codes for CASSLADGREETQYF.

The V gene is TRBV11-3, the J gene TRBJ2-1; 12 bases match TRBD2. The ends lost 4 bases at V and 9 bases at J; junction bases unmatched: 7. CDR1 is SGHNT, CDR2 YENEEA, per germline. The CDR3 runs to 15 residues. CDR3 DNA sequence: TGTGCCAGCAGCTCGAGACTAGCGGGAGTCCGTGAGCAGTTCTTC. Translated, it gives CASSSRLAGVREQFF.

The chain joins TRBV30 to TRBJ1-5; 8 bases agree with TRBD1. This CDR3 is built from 14 residues. V lost 0 bases, J lost 2 bases, and 0 bases stayed unmatched. The germline CDR1 and CDR2 sequences are GTSNPN and SVGIG (reference sequence). The CDR3 is CAWSVQGGNQPQHF. In DNA, the CDR3 is TGTGCCTGGAGTGTACAGGGGGGCAATCAGCCCCAGCATTTT.

This rearrangement joins TRBV5-6 to TRBJ1-4; perhaps TRBD1 as D (6 bases). Germline CDR1 and CDR2: SGHDT and YYEEEE. The CDR3 runs 14 residues. The V and J ends lost 0 bases and 10 bases respectively, with 13 bases between them. CDR3 protein: CASSLDTGRGKLFF. Written as DNA, the CDR3 is TGTGCCAGCAGCTTGGATACAGGGAGGGGAAAACTGTTTTTT.

V gene TRBV7-2 combines with J gene TRBJ1-2, with D possibly matching TRBD1 (6 bases). The CDR3 is 16 amino acids. The V end was cut by 2 bases, the J end by 6 bases, with 19 bases between. CDR1 and CDR2 (germline): SGHTA, FQGNSA. This CDR3 reads CASSLTVATGRDGYTF. CDR3 nucleotides: TGTGCCAGCAGCTTAACCGTGGCGACAGGCAGGGATGGCTACACCTTC.